Below are 5 T cell receptor beta chains sequenced from a single sample in a study of vaccination and CD4 T cells after COVID-19. Treatment here: approximately 9-day PBMC culture with coronavirus spike peptide pools or control peptides (ViraFEST assay). Antigens of these TCRs are unknown. The study sequenced cultured CD4+ T cell DNA using the Oncomine TCR Beta short-read assay. Using its own MiXCR run on the PCR reads, TCRdb lists one record per CDR3 protein. Here the sample spans thousands of distinct CDR3 sequences, roughly 25% being singletons. This sample comprised CD4+ T cells from blood, cultured in vitro, obtained after SARS-CoV-2 vaccination. These receptors were obtained from a human donor who had recovered from COVID-19.

This clonotype was found once. The chain has TRBV4-1 and TRBJ1-2, with 7 bases identical to TRBD1. From germline, CDR1 is MGHRA and CDR2 YSYEKL. The CDR3 has 15 residues. V trimming: 4 bases; J trimming: 6 bases; junction bases outside the gene matches: 11. This CDR3 is CASSLNQRGLDGYTF. The CDR3 coding sequence is TGCGCCAGCAGCCTAAATCAAAGGGGGCTGGATGGCTACACCTTC.

The rearrangement links TRBV12-2 to TRBJ1-5; the table's TRBD1 call for D was not verified on the DNA. TRBV12-2 is a listed pseudogene. There are 15 residues in the CDR3. DNA of the CDR3: TGTGCAAGTCGCTTACCACAGGGGCAGGAGCAGCCCCAGCATTTT. As protein: CASRLPQGQEQPQHF.

The chain links TRBV6-1 to TRBJ2-1, with 8 nucleotides matching TRBD1. The CDR3 runs 17 residues. Germline V gene lookup returns CDR1 MNHNS and CDR2 SASEGT. V shed 5 bases, J shed 0 bases, and the junction held 9 bases outside the gene matches. CDR3 sequence: CASSPRTGMSSYNEQFF. CDR3 coding DNA: TGTGCCAGCAGTCCCCGGACAGGGATGAGCTCCTACAATGAGCAGTTCTTC.

This clonotype was picked up a small number of times. The chain employs TRBV6-5 and TRBJ1-2; D unclear. The germline V gene has CDR1 MNHEY and CDR2 SVGAGI. There are 11 residues in the CDR3. Trimming removed 4 bases from V and 6 bases from J, with 6 bases in between. CDR3: CASSSLHGYTF. CDR3 DNA: TGTGCCAGCAGTTCGTTGCATGGCTACACCTTC.

This clonotype appeared a few times. The chain uses TRBV24-1 and TRBJ1-2; no definite D call. CDR1 and CDR2 from the germline V gene are KGHDR and SFDVKD. V dropped 7 bases and J dropped 8 bases, with 4 bases sitting between them. This CDR3 comprises 9 residues. CDR3 DNA sequence: TGTGCCACCAGGTGGGGCTACACCTTC. This encodes CATRWGYTF.